The present TCR beta chain was sequenced within a study of blood T cell repertoires in COVID-19. Looking at the study overall: Sites in the United States, Italy and Spain provided acute and convalescent COVID-19 samples. T cells, B-cell-depleted T cells, or PBMCs supplied cDNA or gDNA.

After removal of 4 bases from V and 2 bases from J, the junction contained 5 bases not matched to a gene. Germline V gives CDR1 SGHRS, CDR2 YFSETQ. The CDR3 is made up of 14 amino acids. The method was immunoSEQ multiplex PCR; TCRdb's version includes in-frame clones alone and lacks a portion of them. The sample holds about 240,000 clones, more than 75% seen once. This receptor was obtained from an older woman with active or convalescent COVID-19. This chain links TRBV5-1 with TRBJ2-7; 8 nucleotides match TRBD1. The sample was peripheral blood. The CDR3: CASSSRTGPYEQYF. The CDR3 bases are TGCGCCAGCAGCAGCAGGACAGGGCCCTACGAGCAGTACTTC.